These 15 T cell receptor beta chains were all obtained from the same sample, sequenced in a study of control samples from healthy donors and cancer patients. Method: immunoSEQ multiplex PCR; TCRdb's copy keeps in-frame clones and lacks some. The data show approximately 89,000 clones, around 86% seen once. The material sequenced was blood. The receptors originated from a man aged 30 to 45 in good health.

This clone was observed a single time. The rearrangement joins TRBV9 to TRBJ2-2, with D possibly matching TRBD2 (7 bases). This CDR3 is 16 amino acids long. V was shortened by 4 bases and J by 4 bases, with 17 bases between the two germline ends. The germline CDR1 and CDR2 sequences are SGDLS and YYNGEE. The DNA of the CDR3 is TGTGCCAGCAGCCCGGAGGGGGGGCGCATCACCGGGGAGCTGTTTTTT. It yields the protein CASSPEGGRITGELFF. The full variable domain, completed using reference TRBV9 and TRBJ2-2, is DSGVTQTPKHLITATGQRVTLRCSPRSGDLSVYWYQQSLDQGLQFLIQYYNGEERAKGNILERFSAQQFPDLHSELNLSSLELGDSALYFCASSPEGGRITGELFFGEGSRLTVL.

This clone occurred once. V is TRBV7-2 and J is TRBJ2-1; 10 nucleotides match TRBD2. The CDR3 extends over 17 amino acids. V lost 5 bases, J lost 6 bases, and 13 bases stayed unmatched. CDR1 and CDR2 (germline): SGHTA, FQGNSA. CDR3: CASSQTSGAAQSNEQFF. DNA of the CDR3: TGTGCCAGCAGCCAAACTAGCGGGGCCGCCCAAAGCAATGAGCAGTTCTTC.

The chain is built from TRBV19 and TRBJ1-5; D gene ambiguous. This CDR3 has 12 amino acids. Germline CDR1 LNHDA, CDR2 SQIVND (reference sequence). V was trimmed by 8 bases and J by 0 bases, leaving 5 bases between them. The CDR3 spells CASETSNQPQHF. Here the CDR3 DNA reads TGTGCCAGTGAGACTAGCAATCAGCCCCAGCATTTT. The full variable domain, with the rest looked up from reference TRBV19 and TRBJ1-5, is DGGITQSPKYLFRKEGQNVTLSCEQNLNHDAMYWYRQDPGQGLRLIYYSQIVNDFQKGDIAEGYSVSREKKESFPLTVTSAQKNPTAFYLCASETSNQPQHFGDGTRLSIL.

V and J are TRBV2 and TRBJ1-5; D is unclear. The CDR3 spans 13 residues. Trimming shortened V by 3 bases and J by 4 bases, and 7 bases separated the two germline ends. Germline V gives CDR1 SNHLY, CDR2 FYNNEI. The CDR3 DNA is TGTGCCAGCAGTGACGGAGGGAATCAGCCCCAGCATTTT. Translating gives CASSDGGNQPQHF.

V gene TRBV19 combines with J gene TRBJ1-1; tentative D call: TRBD1 (5 bases). CDR3 length: 13 residues. With 4 bases removed from V and 4 bases from J, the gap between germline ends came to 10 bases. The V gene's germline CDR1 is LNHDA and CDR2 SQIVND (reference sequence). The CDR3 reads CASSNRWGTEAFF. CDR3 bases: TGTGCCAGTAGTAACAGGTGGGGCACTGAAGCTTTCTTT.

This clone has a single count. J is TRBJ2-5 and V is TRBV5-1; D is undetermined. The germline CDR1 and CDR2 sequences are SGHRS and YFSETQ. The CDR3 is 12 residues long. The V gene lost 3 bases and the J gene lost 5 bases, with 8 bases spanning the gap. The CDR3 reads CASSSTRETQYF. As DNA, the CDR3 is TGCGCCAGCAGCTCGACAAGGGAGACCCAGTACTTC.

This chain links TRBV29-1 with TRBJ2-5; D ambiguous. This CDR3 spans 10 amino acids. Germline V CDR1 and CDR2: SQVTM, ANQGSEA. V dropped 3 bases and J dropped 4 bases, with 3 bases sitting between them. Here the CDR3 DNA reads TGCAGCGTTGAGGTAGAGACCCAGTACTTC. Its translation: CSVEVETQYF.

This chain joins TRBV20-1 and TRBJ2-7; D may be TRBD2 (6 bases). V lost 3 bases to trimming and J lost 4 bases, with 10 bases between them. The germline V gene encodes CDR1 DFQATT and CDR2 SNEGSKA (reference sequence). The length of the CDR3 is 12 residues. CDR3 region: CSASRGGYEQYF. DNA for the CDR3: TGCAGTGCTAGTAGAGGAGGGTACGAGCAGTACTTC.

The CDR3 DNA is TGTGCCAGTAGTATTGACGGGAGTAGCAATCAGCCCCAGCATTTT. Protein sequence: CASSIDGSSNQPQHF. The rearrangement uses TRBV19 and TRBJ1-5; D uncertain. The V gene's germline CDR1 is LNHDA and CDR2 SQIVND (reference sequence). V gave up 3 bases and J gave up 0 bases, with 9 bases separating them. The CDR3 has 15 residues.

J is TRBJ1-4 and V is TRBV2, with 8 positions matching TRBD1. The J segment lost 7 bases and the V segment lost 8 bases, leaving 9 bases of the junction unmatched. Germline CDR1 SNHLY, CDR2 FYNNEI. This CDR3 spans 14 amino acids. The CDR3: CASGKTGETEKLFF. CDR3 coding DNA: TGTGCCAGCGGTAAGACAGGGGAGACTGAAAAACTGTTTTTT.

This rearrangement joins TRBV2 to TRBJ1-6; a possible D gene is TRBD1 (5 bases). Trimming took 8 bases from V and 0 from J, leaving 14 bases between them. Germline CDR1 reads SNHLY; CDR2 reads FYNNEI. The CDR3 sequence is 16 residues long. In DNA, the CDR3 is TGTGCCAGCGGCGCCAGGGCGAGCTCCTATAATTCACCCCTCCACTTT. As protein: CASGARASSYNSPLHF.

The chain combines TRBV7-8 with TRBJ2-6; 13 nucleotides agree with TRBD2. Germline V gene data show CDR1 as SGHVS and CDR2 as FQNEAQ. The CDR3 runs 19 residues. V was pared by 4 bases and J by 0 bases, with 6 bases of the junction left unmatched. DNA of the CDR3: TGTGCCAGCAGCTCCCGGACTAGCGGGGGTATCTCTGGGGCCAACGTCCTGACTTTC. This encodes CASSSRTSGGISGANVLTF.

This clone appeared a single time. The chain couples TRBV7-2 to TRBJ2-5; no clear D gene. Germline values: CDR1 SGHTA, CDR2 FQGNSA. The CDR3 contains 14 residues. The germline V and J ends were trimmed by 1 base and 5 bases, with 11 bases remaining between them. CDR3 sequence: CASSLGRVQETQYF. In DNA form, the CDR3 reads TGTGCCAGCAGCTTAGGTAGGGTGCAGGAGACCCAGTACTTC.

The genes are TRBV5-6 and TRBJ2-4, with 8 bases lining up with TRBD1. Per the germline V gene, CDR1 is SGHDT and CDR2 is YYEEEE. With V trimmed by 2 bases and J by 6 bases, 4 bases remained unmatched. The CDR3 has 14 amino acids. The CDR3 reads CASSFGQGRNIQYF. The CDR3 DNA is TGTGCCAGCAGCTTCGGACAGGGAAGAAACATTCAGTACTTC.

The chain employs TRBV3-1 (or the pseudogene TRBV3-2) and TRBJ2-1; 9 bases align to TRBD2. The CDR3 contains 17 residues. Trimming at V came to 1 base and at J to 9 bases, leaving 13 bases not matched to a gene. From germline, CDR1 is LGHDT and CDR2 YNNKEL (reference sequence). The CDR3, as DNA: TGTGCCAGCAGCCAAGTCCAGGTTGCGGGGGGGGTAGGTGAGCAGTTCTTC. Its protein product is CASSQVQVAGGVGEQFF.